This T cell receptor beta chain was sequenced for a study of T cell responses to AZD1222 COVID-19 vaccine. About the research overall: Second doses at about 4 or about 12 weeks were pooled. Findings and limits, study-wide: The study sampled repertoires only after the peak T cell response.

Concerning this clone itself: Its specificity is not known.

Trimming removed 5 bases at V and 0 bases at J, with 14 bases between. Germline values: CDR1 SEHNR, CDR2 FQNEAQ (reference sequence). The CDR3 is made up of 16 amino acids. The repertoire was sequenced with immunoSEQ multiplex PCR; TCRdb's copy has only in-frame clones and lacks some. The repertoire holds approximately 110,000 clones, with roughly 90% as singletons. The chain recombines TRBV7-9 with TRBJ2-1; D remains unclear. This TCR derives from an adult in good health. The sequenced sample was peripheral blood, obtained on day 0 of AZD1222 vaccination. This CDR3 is CASSASGYLSYNEQFF. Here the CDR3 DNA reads TGTGCCAGCAGCGCAAGTGGCTACCTCTCCTACAATGAGCAGTTCTTC. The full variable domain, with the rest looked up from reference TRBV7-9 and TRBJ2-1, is DTGVSQNPRHKITKRGQNVTFRCDPISEHNRLYWYRQTLGQGPEFLTYFQNEAQLEKSRLLSDRFSAERPKGSFSTLEIQRTEQGDSAMYLCASSASGYLSYNEQFFGPGTRLTVL.